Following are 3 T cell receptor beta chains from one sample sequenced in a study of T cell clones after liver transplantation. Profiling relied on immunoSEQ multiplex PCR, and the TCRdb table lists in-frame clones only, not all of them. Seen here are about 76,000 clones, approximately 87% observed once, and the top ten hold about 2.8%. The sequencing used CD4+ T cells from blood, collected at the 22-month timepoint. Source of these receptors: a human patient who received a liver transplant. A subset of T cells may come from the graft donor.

The CDR3 nucleotides read TGTGCCATCAGCCTACAGGGCTCTTTGACTGAAGCTTTCTTT. It encodes CAISLQGSLTEAFF. The chain employs TRBV10-3 and TRBJ1-1; tentative D call: TRBD1 (6 bases). The CDR3 extends over 14 amino acids. The ends were cut back, 6 bases at V and 5 bases at J, with 16 bases in the middle. Germline V gives CDR1 ENHRY, CDR2 SYGVKD.

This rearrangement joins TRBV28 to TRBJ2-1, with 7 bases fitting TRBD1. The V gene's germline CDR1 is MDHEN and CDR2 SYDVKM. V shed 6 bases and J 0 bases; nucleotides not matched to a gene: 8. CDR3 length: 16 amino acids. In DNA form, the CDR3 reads TGTGCCAGCAGGGCTCCGGGACAGAGCTCCTACAATGAGCAGTTCTTC. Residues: CASRAPGQSSYNEQFF.

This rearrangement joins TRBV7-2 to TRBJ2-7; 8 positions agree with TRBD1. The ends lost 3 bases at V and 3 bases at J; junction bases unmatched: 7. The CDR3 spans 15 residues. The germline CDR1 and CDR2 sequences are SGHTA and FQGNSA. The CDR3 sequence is CASSLGTGAFYEQYF. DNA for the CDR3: TGTGCCAGCAGCTTGGGGACAGGCGCCTTCTACGAGCAGTACTTC.